This TCR beta chain was profiled in a study of breast tumors, draining lymph nodes, adjacent tissues. Study observations and caveats: Luminal-like breast cancer showed significantly higher tumor–nontumor repertoire similarity than basal-like. That most tumor T cells come from lymph nodes remained unproven.

The CDR3 spans 15 residues. CDR1 DFQATT and CDR2 SNEGSKA come from the germline V gene (reference sequence). The junction had 5 bases not matched to a gene; V was cut back by 3 bases and J by 0 bases. At least ten counts were recorded for this clonotype. Its antigen is still unknown. TCRdb reprocessed the multiplex PCR reads via MiXCR and lists one record per CDR3 protein. Of around 130,000 distinct CDR3 sequences in the sample, approximately 32% are singletons; the top ten hold about 2.3%. Axillary draining lymph nodes of breast cancer patients supplied the node samples. The V and J genes are TRBV20-1 and TRBJ2-5; 9 bases line up with TRBD2. Input material: axillary lymph node tissue. The clonotype was recovered from a female donor with breast cancer. Some clones in this sample may be carry-over from other donors' samples. The CDR3 DNA sequence: TGCAGTGCTAGTCTAGCGGGGAGGTACCAAGAGACCCAGTACTTC. Translation gives CSASLAGRYQETQYF.